What follows is one TCR beta chain and its context. The data stem from a study of blood T cell repertoires in COVID-19. Study-wide context: The study drew acute and convalescent COVID-19 samples from the United States, Italy and Spain. Sources were T cells, B-cell-depleted T cells, or PBMCs; the material itself was cDNA or gDNA.

Per the original data handling: Amplification of reference gene primers was used by the study to estimate nucleated cell counts. TCRdb's table, derived via immunoSEQ multiplex PCR, lists solely in-frame clones and lacks some. Clone size and V and J calls were adopted from that table, with D and trimming inferred from the DNA. The repertoire holds about 140,000 clones, with 82% as singletons. Germline loops: CDR1 SGHRS, CDR2 YFSETQ. Trimming cost V 0 bases and J 5 bases, with 13 bases left between them. This CDR3 region has 15 residues. This chain uses TRBV5-1 with TRBJ2-3; D perhaps matches TRBD2 (6 bases). What was sequenced was peripheral blood. The TCR originated in a woman of 80 years or more with acute or convalescent COVID-19. Written as DNA, the CDR3 is TGCGCCAGCAGCTTGGCCCCGGCGGGGATAGATACGCAGTATTTT. The encoded protein is CASSLAPAGIDTQYF.